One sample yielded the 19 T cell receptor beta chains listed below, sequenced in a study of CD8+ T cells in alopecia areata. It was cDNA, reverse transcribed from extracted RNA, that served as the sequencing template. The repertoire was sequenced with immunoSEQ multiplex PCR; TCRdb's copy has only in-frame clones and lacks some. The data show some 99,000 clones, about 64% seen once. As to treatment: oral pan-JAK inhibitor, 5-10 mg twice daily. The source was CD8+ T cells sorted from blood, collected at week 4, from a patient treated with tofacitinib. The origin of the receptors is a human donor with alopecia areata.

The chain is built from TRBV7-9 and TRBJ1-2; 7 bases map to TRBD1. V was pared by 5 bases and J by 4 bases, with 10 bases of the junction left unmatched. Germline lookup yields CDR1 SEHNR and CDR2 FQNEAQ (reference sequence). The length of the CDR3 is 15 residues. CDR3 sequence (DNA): TGTGCCAGCAGCGTCGTTAGGGGGCCCCTCTATGGCTACACCTTC. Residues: CASSVVRGPLYGYTF.

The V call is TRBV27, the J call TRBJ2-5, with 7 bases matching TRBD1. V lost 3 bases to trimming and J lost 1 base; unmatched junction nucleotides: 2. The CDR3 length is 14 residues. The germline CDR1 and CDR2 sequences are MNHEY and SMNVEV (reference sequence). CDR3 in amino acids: CASSLWDSQETQYF. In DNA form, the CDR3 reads TGTGCCAGCAGTTTGTGGGACAGCCAAGAGACCCAGTACTTC.

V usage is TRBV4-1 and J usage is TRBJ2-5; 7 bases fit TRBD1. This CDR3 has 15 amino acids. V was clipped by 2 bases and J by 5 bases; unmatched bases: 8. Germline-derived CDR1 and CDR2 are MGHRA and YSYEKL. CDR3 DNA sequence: TGCGCCAGCAGCCAATCAGGGGGAGTAGAGGAGACCCAGTACTTC. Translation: CASSQSGGVEETQYF.

CDR3 nucleotide sequence: TGTGCCAGCAGCGTAGATCGCGGGAGCGTTAGCTCTTACAATGAGCAGTTCTTC. It yields the protein CASSVDRGSVSSYNEQFF. This chain connects TRBV9 to TRBJ2-1; 7 nucleotides agree with TRBD2. The length of the CDR3 is 18 residues. CDR1 and CDR2 from the germline V gene are SGDLS and YYNGEE. J gave up 4 bases and V 0 bases, and 13 bases lay outside the gene matches.

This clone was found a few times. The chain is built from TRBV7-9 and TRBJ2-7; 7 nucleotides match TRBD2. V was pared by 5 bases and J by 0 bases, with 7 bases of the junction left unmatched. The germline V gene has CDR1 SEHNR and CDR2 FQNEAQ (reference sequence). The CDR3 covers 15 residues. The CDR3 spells CASSPLGGSSYEQYF. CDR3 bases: TGTGCCAGCAGCCCATTAGGCGGGAGCTCCTACGAGCAGTACTTC. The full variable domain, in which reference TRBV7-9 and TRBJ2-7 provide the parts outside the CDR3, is DTGVSQNPRHKITKRGQNVTFRCDPISEHNRLYWYRQTLGQGPEFLTYFQNEAQLEKSRLLSDRFSAERPKGSFSTLEIQRTEQGDSAMYLCASSPLGGSSYEQYFGPGTRLTVT.

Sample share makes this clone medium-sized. CDR3 sequence reads: CAISSDWAHEQYF. The CDR3 nucleotides are TGTGCCATCAGTTCGGACTGGGCCCACGAGCAGTACTTC. V is TRBV10-3 and J is TRBJ2-7; the D gene is possibly TRBD2 (5 bases). Germline-derived CDR1 and CDR2 are ENHRY and SYGVKD. The CDR3 contains 13 residues. V lost 5 bases and J 5 bases, leaving 13 bases between the germline ends.

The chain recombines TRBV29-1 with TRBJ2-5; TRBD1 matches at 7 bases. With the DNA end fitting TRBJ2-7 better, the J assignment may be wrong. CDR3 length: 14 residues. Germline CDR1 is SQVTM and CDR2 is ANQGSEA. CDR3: CSVEGGDSIYEQYF. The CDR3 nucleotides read TGCAGCGTTGAAGGTGGGGACAGTATCTACGAGCAGTACTTC.

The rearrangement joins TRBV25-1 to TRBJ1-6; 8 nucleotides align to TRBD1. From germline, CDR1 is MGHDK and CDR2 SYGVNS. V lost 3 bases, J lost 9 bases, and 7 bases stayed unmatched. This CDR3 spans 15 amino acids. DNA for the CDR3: TGTGCCAGCAGTGACAGGACAGGGTCCGGTTCACCCCTCCACTTT. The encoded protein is CASSDRTGSGSPLHF.

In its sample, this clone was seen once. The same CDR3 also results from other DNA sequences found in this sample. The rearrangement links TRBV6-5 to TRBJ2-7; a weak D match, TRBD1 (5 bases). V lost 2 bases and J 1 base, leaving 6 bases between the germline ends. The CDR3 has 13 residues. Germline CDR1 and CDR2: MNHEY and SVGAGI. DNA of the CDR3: TGTGCCAGCAGTTACCAGGGTTCCTACGAGCAGTACTTC. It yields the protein CASSYQGSYEQYF.

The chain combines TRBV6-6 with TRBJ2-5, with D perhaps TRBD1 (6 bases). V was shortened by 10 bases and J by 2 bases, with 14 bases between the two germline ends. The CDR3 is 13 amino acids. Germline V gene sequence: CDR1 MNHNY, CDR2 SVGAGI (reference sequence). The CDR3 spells CAIGRGTQETQYF. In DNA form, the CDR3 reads TGTGCCATAGGCAGGGGAACTCAAGAGACCCAGTACTTC.

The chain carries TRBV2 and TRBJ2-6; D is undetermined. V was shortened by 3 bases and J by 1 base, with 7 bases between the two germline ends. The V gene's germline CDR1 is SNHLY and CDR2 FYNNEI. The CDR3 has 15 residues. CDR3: CASSDGRSGANVLTF. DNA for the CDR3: TGTGCCAGCAGTGATGGAAGATCTGGGGCCAACGTCCTGACTTTC.

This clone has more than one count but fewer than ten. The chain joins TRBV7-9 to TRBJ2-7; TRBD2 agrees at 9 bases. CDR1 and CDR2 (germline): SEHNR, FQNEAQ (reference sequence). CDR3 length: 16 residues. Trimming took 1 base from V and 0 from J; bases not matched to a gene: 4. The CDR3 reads CASSLVASGISYEQYF. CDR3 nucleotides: TGTGCCAGCAGCTTAGTGGCTAGCGGGATCTCCTACGAGCAGTACTTC. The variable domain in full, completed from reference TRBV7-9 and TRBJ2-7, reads DTGVSQNPRHKITKRGQNVTFRCDPISEHNRLYWYRQTLGQGPEFLTYFQNEAQLEKSRLLSDRFSAERPKGSFSTLEIQRTEQGDSAMYLCASSLVASGISYEQYFGPGTRLTVT.

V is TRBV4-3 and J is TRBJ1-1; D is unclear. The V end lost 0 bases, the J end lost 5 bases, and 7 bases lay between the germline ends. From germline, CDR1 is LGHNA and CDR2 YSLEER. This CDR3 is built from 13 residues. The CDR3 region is CASSQDIRTEAFF. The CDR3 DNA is TGCGCCAGCAGCCAAGATATTAGAACTGAAGCTTTCTTT.

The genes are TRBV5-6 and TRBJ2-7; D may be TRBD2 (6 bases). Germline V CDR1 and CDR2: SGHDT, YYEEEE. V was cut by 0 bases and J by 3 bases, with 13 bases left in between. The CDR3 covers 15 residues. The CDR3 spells CASSLVASVFYEQYF. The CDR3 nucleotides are TGTGCCAGCAGCTTGGTGGCTAGCGTATTCTACGAGCAGTACTTC.

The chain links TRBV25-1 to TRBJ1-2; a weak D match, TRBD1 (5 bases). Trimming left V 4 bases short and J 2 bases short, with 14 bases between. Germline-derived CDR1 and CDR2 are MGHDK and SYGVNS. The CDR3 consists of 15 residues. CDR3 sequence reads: CASSAYRRGNYGYTF. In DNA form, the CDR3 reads TGTGCCAGCAGTGCGTATAGGAGGGGCAACTATGGCTACACCTTC.

CDR3 bases: TGTGCCAGCAGCGGTTGGTCAGGGGAAGAGACCCAGTACTTC. Its translation: CASSGWSGEETQYF. This chain connects TRBV9 to TRBJ2-5; weak D call: TRBD1 (6 bases). The CDR3 sequence is 14 residues long. CDR1 and CDR2 (germline): SGDLS, YYNGEE. Trimming pared 3 bases from V and 3 bases from J, leaving 12 bases between.

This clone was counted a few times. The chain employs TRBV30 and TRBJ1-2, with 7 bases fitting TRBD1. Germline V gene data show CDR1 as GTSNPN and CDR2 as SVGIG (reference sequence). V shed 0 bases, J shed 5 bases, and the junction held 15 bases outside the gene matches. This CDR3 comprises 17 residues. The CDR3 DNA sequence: TGTGCCTGGAGTGTAATTTTCCGGGACAGCAACTCGTATGGCTACACCTTC. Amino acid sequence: CAWSVIFRDSNSYGYTF.

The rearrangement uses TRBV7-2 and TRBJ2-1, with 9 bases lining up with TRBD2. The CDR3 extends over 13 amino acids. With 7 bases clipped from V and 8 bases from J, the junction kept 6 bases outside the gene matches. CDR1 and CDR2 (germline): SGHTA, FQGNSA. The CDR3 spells CASKLAGADEQFF. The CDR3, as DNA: TGTGCCAGCAAATTAGCGGGGGCCGATGAGCAGTTCTTC.

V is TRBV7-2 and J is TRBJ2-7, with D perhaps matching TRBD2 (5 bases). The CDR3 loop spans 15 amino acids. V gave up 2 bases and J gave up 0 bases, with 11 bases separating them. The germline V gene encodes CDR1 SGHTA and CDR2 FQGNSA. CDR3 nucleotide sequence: TGTGCCAGCAGCTTATCCCCGGGGAGCTCCTACGAGCAGTACTTC. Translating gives CASSLSPGSSYEQYF.